One sample yielded the 14 T cell receptor beta chains listed below, sequenced in a study of patients and donors after allogeneic stem cell transplantation. TCRdb independently ran MiXCR on the RT-PCR reads; one entry per CDR3 protein. Among around 240,000 distinct CDR3 sequences listed, roughly 13% were seen once. The specimen was blood, either unsorted or a sorted T cell fraction (not recorded which). All receptors come from a human donor who was either an allogeneic HSCT recipient or a stem cell or donor lymphocyte infusion donor (not recorded which). It is not recorded whose cells these are; they may come from a transplant donor.

This chain connects TRBV2 to TRBJ2-2, with D possibly being TRBD1 or TRBD2 (5 bases each). The ends were cut back, 2 bases at V and 4 bases at J, with 11 bases in the middle. Germline loops: CDR1 SNHLY, CDR2 FYNNEI. This CDR3 contains 15 residues. CDR3 sequence (DNA): TGTGCCAGCAGTGAACGTCCGGGACCCACCGGGGAGCTGTTTTTT. Its translation is CASSERPGPTGELFF.

This clonotype was counted many times. The chain is built from TRBV20-1 and TRBJ1-1, with TRBD1 matching over 7 bases. CDR1 is DFQATT and CDR2 is SNEGSKA in the germline V gene (reference sequence). V dropped 0 bases and J dropped 7; count of bases not matched to a gene: 11. The length of the CDR3 is 15 residues. The CDR3 coding sequence is TGCAGTGCTAGAGATGGGACCGACAGGGTAGGTGAAGCTTTCTTT. Protein sequence: CSARDGTDRVGEAFF.

This clonotype has a count of ten or more. The J gene is TRBJ2-1, the V gene TRBV21-1; TRBD1, the table's D call, lacks a check against the DNA. TRBV21-1 is annotated as a pseudogene. The CDR3 contains 15 residues. CDR3 nucleotides: TGTGCCAGCAGCAAAGAGACAGGTAGATACAATGAGCAGTTCTTC. This translates into CASSKETGRYNEQFF.

The chain couples TRBV6-1 to TRBJ2-3; a possible D gene is TRBD1 (6 bases). CDR1 MNHNS and CDR2 SASEGT come from the germline V gene. V lost 6 bases, J lost 1 base, and 11 bases lay in between. This CDR3 comprises 14 residues. The CDR3: CASRRTAGTDTQYF. Written as DNA, the CDR3 is TGTGCCAGCAGGAGGACAGCCGGCACAGATACGCAGTATTTT.

There are a few counts of this clonotype. The CDR3 is CASSEYTSGRVAPQYF. CDR3 bases: TGTGCCAGCAGTGAATATACTAGCGGGAGGGTCGCGCCGCAGTATTTT. The rearrangement links TRBV25-1 to TRBJ2-3; 13 bases agree with TRBD2. V lost 0 bases, J lost 10 bases, and 7 bases stayed unmatched. CDR3 length: 16 amino acids. Per the germline V gene, CDR1 is MGHDK and CDR2 is SYGVNS. Full variable domain (outside the CDR3, taken from reference TRBV25-1 and TRBJ2-3): EADIYQTPRYLVIGTGKKITLECSQTMGHDKMYWYQQDPGMELHLIHYSYGVNSTEKGDLSSESTVSRIRTEHFPLTLESARPSHTSQYLCASSEYTSGRVAPQYFGPGTRLTVL.

This clonotype has more than one count but fewer than ten. This sequence joins TRBV20-1 and TRBJ2-5, with 9 bases lining up with TRBD1. The CDR3 loop spans 14 amino acids. J lost 2 bases, V lost 3 bases, and 4 bases had no gene match. Per germline, CDR1 DFQATT and CDR2 SNEGSKA (reference sequence). CDR3 DNA: TGCAGTGCTAGGCCCGGGACAGGGCAAGAGACCCAGTACTTC. Translating it yields CSARPGTGQETQYF.

The chain employs TRBV10-3 and TRBJ1-2, with D uncertain. Germline V CDR1 and CDR2: ENHRY, SYGVKD. V was clipped by 4 bases and J by 4 bases, with 13 bases between them. The CDR3 totals 14 residues. CDR3 in amino acids: CAISVQETGYGYTF. DNA for the CDR3: TGTGCCATCAGTGTCCAGGAGACTGGCTATGGCTACACCTTC.

This clonotype was seen more than once but under ten times. The chain couples TRBV19 to TRBJ1-2; possibly TRBD1 for D (6 bases). V shed 3 bases and J shed 7 bases, with 12 bases lying between them. Looked up from germline, CDR1 is LNHDA and CDR2 is SQIVND (reference sequence). The CDR3 sequence is 13 residues long. CDR3 sequence reads: CASSIDPTGGYTF. The CDR3 DNA follows: TGTGCCAGTAGTATCGATCCGACAGGTGGCTACACCTTC.

The V call is TRBV4-2, the J call TRBJ1-1; 7 bases fit TRBD1. The CDR3 contains 15 residues. Trimming removed 0 bases from V and 2 bases from J; junction bases left unmatched: 3. Germline V gene lookup returns CDR1 LGHNA and CDR2 YNFKEQ. Written as DNA, the CDR3 is TGTGCCAGCAGCCAAGAACAGGGGTTAAACACTGAAGCTTTCTTT. It translates to CASSQEQGLNTEAFF.

In its sample, this clonotype was seen a few times. This sequence joins TRBV2 and TRBJ1-2, with D unresolved. The CDR3 covers 14 residues. CDR1 SNHLY and CDR2 FYNNEI come from the germline V gene. The V gene lost 7 bases and the J gene lost 4 bases, with 16 bases spanning the gap. The CDR3 DNA is TGTGCCAGCACCTCGGAGGCAGCGATCTATGGCTACACCTTC. Translating gives CASTSEAAIYGYTF.

This chain joins TRBV5-1 and TRBJ2-7, with D maybe TRBD2 (6 bases). V shed 4 bases and J shed 3 bases, with 20 bases lying between them. This CDR3 has 16 residues. Per germline, CDR1 SGHRS and CDR2 YFSETQ. CDR3 nucleotide sequence: TGCGCCAGCAGCAGCGGGCACGGCGGCACCTACTACGAGCAGTACTTC. It encodes CASSSGHGGTYYEQYF.

This clonotype was seen a few times. The J gene is TRBJ2-2, the V gene TRBV29-1, with 13 positions matching TRBD2. The CDR3 consists of 15 residues. Germline assignment: CDR1 SQVTM and CDR2 ANQGSEA. Trimming took 7 bases from V and 5 from J; bases not matched to a gene: 7. The CDR3 sequence is CSARTSGRRTGELFF. CDR3 bases: TGCAGCGCCAGGACTAGCGGGAGAAGAACCGGGGAGCTGTTTTTT.

The rearrangement uses TRBV2 and TRBJ2-7; D call uncertain. The CDR3 runs 14 residues. Germline V gene data show CDR1 as SNHLY and CDR2 as FYNNEI. V gave up 7 bases and J gave up 9 bases, with 22 bases separating them. The CDR3 reads CASMAPWMGVGQYF. For the CDR3, the DNA is TGTGCCAGCATGGCCCCCTGGATGGGTGTAGGGCAGTACTTC.

This clonotype was observed a few times. The J gene is TRBJ2-5, the V gene TRBV4-2; 9 nucleotides match TRBD2. V trimming: 4 bases; J trimming: 7 bases; junction bases outside the gene matches: 10. CDR1 and CDR2 (germline): LGHNA, YNFKEQ. This CDR3 is built from 15 residues. CDR3 nucleotide sequence: TGTGCCAGCAGCCCCGGACTAGCGAGCCTCCCGACCCAGTACTTC. Its protein product is CASSPGLASLPTQYF.